These T cell receptor beta chains were read from a single sample in a study of T cell repertoires in cytomegalovirus infection. TCRdb analysed the reads with MiXCR anew, one entry per CDR3 protein. The sample consists of 8,000 or so distinct CDR3 sequences, roughly 49% of them appearing once. These receptors lack a known antigen. Sequencing input: PBMCs, sequenced either directly or after in vitro stimulation (not recorded which). These receptors all come from a human donor in good health (CMV status not recorded). Some clones in this sample may be carry-over from other donors' samples. Both conserved end residues are part of each CDR3. D genes are given only for firm matches. Some rows have no size entry. The others give once, few or many, or a class for an expanded clone.

v_gene: TRBV5-1; abundance: .; j_gene: TRBJ2-1; d_gene: .; CDR3aa: CDSSWVAPQYNEQLF; CDR3nt: TGCGACAGCAGCTGGGTGGCACCCCAATACAATGAGCAGTTATTC
v_gene: TRBV10-3; abundance: .; j_gene: TRBJ1-2; d_gene: .; CDR3aa: CAINGGSMQTNYGYTF; CDR3nt: TGTGCCATCAATGGGGGGAGCATGCAAACTAACTATGGCTACACCTTC
v_gene: TRBV12-5; abundance: .; j_gene: TRBJ2-1; d_gene: .; CDR3aa: CVSGLVSVIGAVPYKEKFF; CDR3nt: TGTGTCAGTGGTTTGGTATCGGTAATAGGGGCCGTCCCCTACAAGGAGAAGTTCTTC
v_gene: TRBV12-5; abundance: once; j_gene: TRBJ1-4; d_gene: .; CDR3aa: CASGLQSTNEKLFF; CDR3nt: TGTGCTAGTGGTTTGCAGTCAACTAATGAAAAACTGTTTTTT
v_gene: TRBV11-2; abundance: .; j_gene: TRBJ2-5; d_gene: TRBD1; CDR3aa: CASSFSGGQETQYF; CDR3nt: TGTGCCAGCAGCTTTTCAGGGGGCCAAGAGACCCAGTACTTC
v_gene: TRBV7-4; abundance: .; j_gene: TRBJ2-7; d_gene: .; CDR3aa: CASSFSRGTNEQYF; CDR3nt: TGTGCCAGCAGCTTTAGTCGGGGGACGAACGAGCAGTACTTC
v_gene: TRBV5-4; abundance: many; j_gene: TRBJ1-5; d_gene: .; CDR3aa: CASSSTEDSNQPQHF; CDR3nt: TGTGCCAGCAGCTCGACGGAAGATAGCAATCAGCCCCAGCATTTT
v_gene: TRBV6-2/TRBV6-3; abundance: .; j_gene: TRBJ1-5; d_gene: TRBD1; CDR3aa: CDSSFSQGAAQPQPF; CDR3nt: TGTGACAGCAGTTTTTCGCAGGGGGCCGCTCAGCCCCAGCCTTTT
v_gene: TRBV12-3/TRBV12-4; abundance: few; j_gene: TRBJ2-1; d_gene: .; CDR3aa: CASSSLSLLGGERSYNETFF; CDR3nt: TGTGCCAGCAGCTCCCTAAGCCTCCTTGGTGGAGAAAGGTCCTACAATGAGACGTTCTTC
v_gene: TRBV7-3; abundance: .; j_gene: TRBJ2-5; d_gene: .; CDR3aa: CASSLHPRGETQYF; CDR3nt: TGTGCCAGCAGCTTACATCCTCGGGGAGAGACCCAGTACTTC
v_gene: TRBV6-2/TRBV6-3; abundance: .; j_gene: TRBJ2-1; d_gene: .; CDR3aa: CASSFPGMQFF; CDR3nt: TGTGCCAGCAGCTTCCCGGGGATGCAGTTCTTC